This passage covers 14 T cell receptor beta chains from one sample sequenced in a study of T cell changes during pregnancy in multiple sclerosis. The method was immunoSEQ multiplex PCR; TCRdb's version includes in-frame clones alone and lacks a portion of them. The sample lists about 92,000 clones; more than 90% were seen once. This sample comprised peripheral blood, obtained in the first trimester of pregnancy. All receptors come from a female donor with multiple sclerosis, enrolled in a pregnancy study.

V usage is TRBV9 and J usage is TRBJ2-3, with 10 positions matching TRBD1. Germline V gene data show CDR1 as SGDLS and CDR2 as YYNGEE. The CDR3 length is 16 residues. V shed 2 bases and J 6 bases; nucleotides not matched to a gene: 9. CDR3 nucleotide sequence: TGTGCCAGCAGCGTCGCAGGACAGGGGGGTTCTGATACGCAGTATTTT. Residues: CASSVAGQGGSDTQYF.

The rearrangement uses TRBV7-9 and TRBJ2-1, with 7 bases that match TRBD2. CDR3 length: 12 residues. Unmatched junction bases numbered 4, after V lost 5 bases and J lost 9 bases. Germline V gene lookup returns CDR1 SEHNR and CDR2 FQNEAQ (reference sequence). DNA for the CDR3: TGTGCCAGCAGCCCTAGCGGTCGTGAGCAGTTCTTC. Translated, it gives CASSPSGREQFF.

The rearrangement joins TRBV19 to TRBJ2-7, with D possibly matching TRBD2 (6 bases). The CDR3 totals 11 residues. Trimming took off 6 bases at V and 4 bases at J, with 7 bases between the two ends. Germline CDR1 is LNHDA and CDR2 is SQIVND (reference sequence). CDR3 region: CASREGYEQYF. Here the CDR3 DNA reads TGTGCCAGTAGGGAGGGGTACGAGCAGTACTTC.

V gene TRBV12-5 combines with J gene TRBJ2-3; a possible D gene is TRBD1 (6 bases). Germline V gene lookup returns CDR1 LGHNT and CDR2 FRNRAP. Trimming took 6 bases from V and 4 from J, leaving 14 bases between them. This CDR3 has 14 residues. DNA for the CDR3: TGTGCTAGTGGGCAAACAGGGTCCCCAGATACGCAGTATTTT. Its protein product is CASGQTGSPDTQYF.

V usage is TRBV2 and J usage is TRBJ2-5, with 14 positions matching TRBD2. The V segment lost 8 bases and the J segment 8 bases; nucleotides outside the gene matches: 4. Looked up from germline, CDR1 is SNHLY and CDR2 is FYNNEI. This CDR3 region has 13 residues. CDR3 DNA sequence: TGTGCCAGCGACGGGACTAGCGGGAGAACCCAGTACTTC. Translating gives CASDGTSGRTQYF.

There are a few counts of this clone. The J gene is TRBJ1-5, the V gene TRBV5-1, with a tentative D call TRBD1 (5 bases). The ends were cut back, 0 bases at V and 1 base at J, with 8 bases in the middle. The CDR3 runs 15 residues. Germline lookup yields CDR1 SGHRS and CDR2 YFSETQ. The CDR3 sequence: CASSLGGTSNQPQHF. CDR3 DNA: TGCGCCAGCAGCTTGGGGGGCACGAGCAATCAGCCCCAGCATTTT. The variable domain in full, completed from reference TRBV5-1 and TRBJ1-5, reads KAGVTQTPRYLIKTRGQQVTLSCSPISGHRSVSWYQQTPGQGLQFLFEYFSETQRNKGNFPGRFSGRQFSNSRSEMNVSTLELGDSALYLCASSLGGTSNQPQHFGDGTRLSIL.

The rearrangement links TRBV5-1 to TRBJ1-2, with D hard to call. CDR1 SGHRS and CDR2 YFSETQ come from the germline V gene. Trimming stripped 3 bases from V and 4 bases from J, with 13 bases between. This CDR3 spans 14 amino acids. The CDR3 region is CASSSAGVGYGYTF. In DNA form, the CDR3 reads TGCGCCAGCAGCTCCGCGGGCGTCGGCTATGGCTACACCTTC.

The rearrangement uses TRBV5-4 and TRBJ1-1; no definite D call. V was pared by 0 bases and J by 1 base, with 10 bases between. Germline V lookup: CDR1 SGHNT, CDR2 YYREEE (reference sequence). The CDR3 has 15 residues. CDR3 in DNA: TGTGCCAGCAGCTTGGGGCCCCGGGGGAACACTGAAGCTTTCTTT. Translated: CASSLGPRGNTEAFF.

As DNA, the CDR3 is TGTGCCAGTAGTATGGGGACAGGGGGTTCTCCCCAGCATTTT. As protein: CASSMGTGGSPQHF. The V gene is TRBV19, the J gene TRBJ1-5; 11 nucleotides agree with TRBD1. CDR1 is LNHDA, CDR2 SQIVND, per germline (reference sequence). This CDR3 has 14 residues. J gave up 10 bases and V 3 bases, and 5 bases lay outside the gene matches.

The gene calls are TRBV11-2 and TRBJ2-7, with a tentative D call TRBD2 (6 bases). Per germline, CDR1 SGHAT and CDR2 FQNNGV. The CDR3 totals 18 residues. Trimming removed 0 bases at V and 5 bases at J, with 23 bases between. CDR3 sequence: CASSLDLGGVEGLHEQYF. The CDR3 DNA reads TGTGCCAGCAGCTTAGATCTAGGAGGCGTGGAGGGTTTACACGAGCAGTACTTC.

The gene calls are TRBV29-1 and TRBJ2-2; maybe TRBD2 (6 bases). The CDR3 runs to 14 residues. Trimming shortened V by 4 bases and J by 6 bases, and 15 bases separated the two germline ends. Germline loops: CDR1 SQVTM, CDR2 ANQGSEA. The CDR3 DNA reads TGCAGCGTTGGAGGTAGCGGAGGGGCCGGGGAGCTGTTTTTT. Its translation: CSVGGSGGAGELFF.

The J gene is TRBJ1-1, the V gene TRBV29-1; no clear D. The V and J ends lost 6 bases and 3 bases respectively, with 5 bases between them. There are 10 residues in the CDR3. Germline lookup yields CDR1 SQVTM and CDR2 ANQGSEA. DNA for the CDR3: TGCAGCGTCTACGACACTGAAGCTTTCTTT. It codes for CSVYDTEAFF.

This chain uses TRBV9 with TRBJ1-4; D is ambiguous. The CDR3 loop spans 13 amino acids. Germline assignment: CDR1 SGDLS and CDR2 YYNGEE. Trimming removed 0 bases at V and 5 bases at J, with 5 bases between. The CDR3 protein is CASSVAVNEKLFF. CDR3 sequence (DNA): TGTGCCAGCAGCGTAGCTGTGAATGAAAAACTGTTTTTT.

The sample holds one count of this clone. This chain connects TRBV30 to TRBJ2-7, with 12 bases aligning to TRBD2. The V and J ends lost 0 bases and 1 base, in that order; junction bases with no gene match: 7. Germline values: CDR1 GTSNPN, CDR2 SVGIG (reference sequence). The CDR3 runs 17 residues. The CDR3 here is CAWSVASGRGLSYEQYF. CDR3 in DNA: TGTGCCTGGAGTGTAGCTAGCGGGAGGGGACTATCCTACGAGCAGTACTTC.